These 4 T cell receptor beta chains share one sample of origin, sequenced in a study of post-analysis software for immune sequencing data. Findings and limits, study-wide: Four or five TRBV segments occurring more often in patients than controls included TRBV5-6, TRBV5-1 and TRBV20-1.

The antigens these receptors bind are not known. Each TCR beta cDNA library carried unique molecular identifiers. TCRdb independently ran MiXCR on the PCR reads; one entry per CDR3 protein. The sample consists of 350,000 to 450,000 distinct CDR3 sequences, around 37% of them appearing once. The sequenced sample consisted of blood. These receptors were obtained from a girl under 18 with multiple sclerosis.

The rearrangement uses TRBV6-5 and TRBJ2-6; D gene uncertain. With 0 bases removed from V and 2 bases from J, the gap between germline ends came to 5 bases. The CDR3 length is 15 residues. Looked up from germline, CDR1 is MNHEY and CDR2 is SVGAGI. The chain's CDR3 is CASSYSAAGANVLTF. CDR3 nucleotide sequence: TGTGCCAGCAGTTACTCGGCGGCTGGGGCCAACGTCCTGACTTTC.

The V gene is TRBV7-3, the J gene TRBJ2-2; D ambiguous. This CDR3 spans 13 amino acids. The germline gives CDR1 SGHTA, CDR2 FQGTGA. Trimming pared 3 bases from V and 5 bases from J, leaving 7 bases between. The chain's CDR3 is CASSLGKTGELFF. CDR3 coding DNA: TGTGCCAGCAGCTTGGGGAAGACCGGGGAGCTGTTTTTT.

The chain combines TRBV27 with TRBJ1-4; 8 nucleotides align to TRBD1. CDR1 MNHEY and CDR2 SMNVEV come from the germline V gene (reference sequence). The CDR3 extends over 15 amino acids. V trimming: 1 base; J trimming: 5 bases; junction bases outside the gene matches: 3. CDR3 residues: CASSLWTGRNEKLFF. In DNA form, the CDR3 reads TGTGCCAGCAGTTTATGGACAGGGCGGAATGAAAAACTGTTTTTT.

CDR3 DNA: TGCGCCAGCAGCCCGACTAGCGGGGGGGCGTATGAGCAGTTCTTC. It specifies CASSPTSGGAYEQFF. The chain has TRBV4-1 and TRBJ2-1; 14 nucleotides align to TRBD2. After removal of 4 bases from V and 8 bases from J, the junction contained 4 bases not matched to a gene. The germline V gene encodes CDR1 MGHRA and CDR2 YSYEKL. This CDR3 has 15 amino acids.